The source of this T cell receptor beta chain is a study of identical twins (dated by TCRdb to the mid-2010s). In terms of the full investigation: The study deep-sequenced TCR alpha and beta repertoires from monozygotic twins, unrelated adults of various ages and cord blood to test whether fetal clonotypes persist. To rule out contamination, replicate twin experiments were performed at different times with different library preparation protocols. Broader findings and caveats from the paper: Out-of-frame TCR alpha sharing in monozygotic twins was systematically underestimated by recombination models, whereas sharing between unrelated individuals was in agreement with the recombination models. Out-of-frame TCR alpha sequences shared between twins showed an excess of low generation-probability sequences compared with coincidental sharing between unrelated individuals. Zero-insertion analyses could be partly confounded by invariant T cells such as MAIT and iNKT, though diverse VJ usage argued against such confounding for most clonotypes. Fewer insertions were carried by abundant cord blood beta clonotypes, a similar but weaker trend appeared in young adult naive repertoires, and no such trend appeared in memory repertoires. Because the same donors could not be followed over many years, conclusions were based on cross-sectional statistical analysis. A weaker excess of twin sharing was found in beta out-of-frame sequences because the signal-to-noise ratio was lowered by fewer shared sequences.

Deletion took 6 bases off V and 7 bases off J, with a span of 15 bases between the germline ends. From cysteine to phenylalanine, the CDR3 is 13 amino acids long. Of the read, only the CDR3 DNA is kept; its 39 bases are in frame from base 1. This clonotype was seen more than once but under ten times. It lacks a known antigen. Qualities for individual bases were not recorded, and no much larger clone is one base off. To prepare the library, 5' RACE was applied. Sequencing relied on an Illumina HiSeq 2000. A universal primer binding site was introduced by template switching, and a unique molecular identifier was present in the final cDNA, enabling accurate counting of TCR cDNA molecules. First-strand cDNA for TCR alpha and beta chains was synthesized from specific primers in the conserved constant-segment region. To control for contamination, every cDNA library carried two barcodes: a SMART-Mk sample barcode plus Illumina barcodes. TruSeq adapter sequences along with Illumina sample barcodes were introduced in two successive PCR steps. The Illumina HiSeq platform was used with custom primers to sequence TCR alpha and beta cDNA libraries. From the authors' description of their analysis: Unique molecular identifiers were extracted from raw reads with MiGEC, and CDR3 positions were determined with MiXCR. Recombination models were inferred per individual with the repgenHMM and IGoR tools using an EM algorithm. The analysis of shared clonotypes was done with the tcR package in R, with sharing normalized by the product of cloneset sizes. To study raw recombination without the effects of thymic and clonal selection, out-of-frame nonproductive sequences were analyzed. TCRdb applied fastp at Q25 and MiXCR to the public reads, then kept only in-frame beta chains. Every entry covers one CDR3 protein and lists the most common genes and DNA from its rows. The V and J calls shown here were made by TCRdb, not taken from the authors' results. The sample contains over 550,000 distinct CDR3 sequences, roughly 7.1% of them found a single time. 1.6% of the sample comes from the top ten.

All donors were healthy Caucasians. Three pairs of female monozygotic twins, all aged roughly 18 to 30 years, made up the twin cohort. Peripheral blood mononuclear cells were used as the source from which RNA for TCR libraries was isolated. Separately, the same data were catalogued under a study of yellow fever vaccine responses in identical twins. From the second report: The authors reported that the T cell response to vaccination in identical twins appeared partly convergent and partly personalized. In the study, vaccine-responding T cell clones were precisely tracked in identical twins.

The TCR was taken from a woman between 18 and 30 years old in good health. This sequence uses TRBV12-3 or TRBV12-4 and TRBJ1-1; TRBD1 is a possible D gene, resting on 6 matching bases. Sequenced: PBMCs. CDR3 region: CASRFKDSSEAFF. The DNA reads as follows: TGTGCCAGCAGATTCAAGGACAGCAGTGAAGCTTTCTTT.